This T cell receptor (beta chain) was identified during a study of human T cells and chemical hapten exposure. Study as a whole: From small differences in pooled library volume came most of the variation in per-sample TCR yields.

The CDR3 is 12 residues long. Germline V gene sequence: CDR1 MNHEY, CDR2 SMNVEV (reference sequence). Trimming shortened V by 6 bases and J by 6 bases, and 11 bases separated the two germline ends. Unique molecular identifiers were attached to individual cDNA molecules during library preparation. TCRdb re-called the RACE reads through MiXCR, storing one row per CDR3 protein. The table has 65,000 to 95,000 distinct CDR3 sequences, about an eighth seen once; the top ten hold about 4%. Time point given: patch test 1, 2 weeks after DPC sensitization. The sample's treatment: therapeutic diphenylcyclopropenone sensitization with weekly scalp DPC. Donation of samples came from alopecia patients who were 18 to 70 years old and suitable for DPC.

The chain links TRBV27 to TRBJ1-2; no definite D call. The TCR originated in a woman aged 55-70 years with alopecia areata. Some clones in this sample may be carry-over from other donors' samples. Sequences were derived from whole blood, sampled in connection with sensitization to the hapten diphenylcyclopropenone (DPC). In DNA form, the CDR3 reads TGTGCCAGCAGCTCCGGTTTAGATGGCTACACCTTC. It specifies CASSSGLDGYTF.